The present T cell receptor beta chain was sequenced within a study of cytomegalovirus exposure and HLA in healthy donors. A remark on this clone: Its antigen is unidentified. One end of the junction varies from germline; a read error may be responsible.

Findings of the study overall: Fewer N-insertions than the roughly 670-donor mean were reportedly shown by an Asian-associated ancestry cluster in a later analysis.

The PCR employed 60 Vbeta primers together with 13 Jbeta primers. Produced via immunoSEQ multiplex PCR; TCRdb's table is partial and in-frame only. The data contain 220,000 or so clones, more than 65% of them singletons. The sample was PBMCs. The sequence was obtained from a young woman in good health and CMV-seronegative.

The CDR3 here is CSSSLLAGEQFF. The CDR3 nucleotides are TGTTCCAGCAGCTTACTAGCTGGTGAGCAGTTCTTC. This rearrangement joins TRBV7-9 to TRBJ2-1; D possibly corresponds to TRBD2 (6 bases). CDR3 length equals 12 residues. Germline CDR1 SEHNR, CDR2 FQNEAQ (reference sequence).